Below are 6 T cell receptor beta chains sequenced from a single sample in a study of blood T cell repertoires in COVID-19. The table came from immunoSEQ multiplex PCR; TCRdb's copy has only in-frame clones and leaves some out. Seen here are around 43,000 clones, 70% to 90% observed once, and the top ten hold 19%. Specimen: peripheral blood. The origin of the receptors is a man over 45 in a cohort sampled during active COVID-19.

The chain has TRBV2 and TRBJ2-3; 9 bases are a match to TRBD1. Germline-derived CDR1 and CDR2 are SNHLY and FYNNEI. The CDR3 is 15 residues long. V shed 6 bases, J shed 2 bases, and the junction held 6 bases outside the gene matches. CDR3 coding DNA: TGTGCCAGCAGAGCCGGGACAGGGAACACAGATACGCAGTATTTT. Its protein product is CASRAGTGNTDTQYF. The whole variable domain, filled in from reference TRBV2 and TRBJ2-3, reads EPEVTQTPSHQVTQMGQEVILRCVPISNHLYFYWYRQILGQKVEFLVSFYNNEISEKSEIFDDQFSVERPDGSNFTLKIRSTKLEDSAMYFCASRAGTGNTDTQYFGPGTRLTVL.

CDR3 protein: CASSFRGSGNTIYF. The CDR3 nucleotides are TGTGCCAGCAGCTTTCGGGGATCTGGAAACACCATATATTTT. The genes are TRBV13 and TRBJ1-3; D gene ambiguous. The V gene's germline CDR1 is PRHDT and CDR2 FYEKMQ (reference sequence). This CDR3 region has 14 residues. V shed 3 bases and J shed 1 base, with 7 bases lying between them.

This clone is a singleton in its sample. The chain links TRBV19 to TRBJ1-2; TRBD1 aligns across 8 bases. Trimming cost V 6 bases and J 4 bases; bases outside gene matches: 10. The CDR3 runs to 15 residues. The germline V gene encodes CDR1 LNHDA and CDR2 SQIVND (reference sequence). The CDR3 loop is CASRESGRGPYGYTF. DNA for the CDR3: TGTGCCAGTAGGGAATCTGGCAGGGGGCCCTATGGCTACACCTTC.

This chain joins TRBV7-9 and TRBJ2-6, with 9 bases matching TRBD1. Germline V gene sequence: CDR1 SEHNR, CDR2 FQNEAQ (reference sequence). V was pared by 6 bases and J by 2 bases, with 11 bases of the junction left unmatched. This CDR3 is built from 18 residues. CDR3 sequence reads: CASSLVGQGGPGANVLTF. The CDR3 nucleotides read TGTGCCAGCAGTCTAGTGGGACAGGGAGGACCTGGGGCCAACGTCCTGACTTTC.

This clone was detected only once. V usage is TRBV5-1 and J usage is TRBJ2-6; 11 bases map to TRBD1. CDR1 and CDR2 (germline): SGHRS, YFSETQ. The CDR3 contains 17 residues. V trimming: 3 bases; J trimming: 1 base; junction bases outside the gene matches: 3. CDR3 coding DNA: TGCGCCAGCAGCTCGGACAGGGGGCGTTCTGGGGCCAACGTCCTGACTTTC. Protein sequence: CASSSDRGRSGANVLTF.

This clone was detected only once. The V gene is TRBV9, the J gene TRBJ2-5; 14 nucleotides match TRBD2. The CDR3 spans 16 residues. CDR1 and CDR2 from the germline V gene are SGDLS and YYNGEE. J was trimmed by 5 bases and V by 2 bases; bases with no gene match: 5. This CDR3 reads CASSVGLAGVGETQYF. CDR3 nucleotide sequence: TGTGCCAGCAGCGTGGGACTAGCGGGAGTAGGGGAGACCCAGTACTTC.